This passage covers 13 T cell receptor beta chains from one sample sequenced in a study of T cell responses to AZD1222 COVID-19 vaccine. Sequenced by immunoSEQ multiplex PCR; TCRdb stores in-frame clones only, minus some. The sample holds over 90,000 clones; 85% to 90% are singletons and the top ten take 9% to 14%. The source material was peripheral blood, sampled 28 days after the second AZD1222 dose. Receptors were obtained from an adult who received the AZD1222 COVID-19 vaccine.

The chain combines TRBV9 with TRBJ2-3; D ambiguous. V was shortened by 5 bases and J by 2 bases, with 9 bases between the two germline ends. The germline gives CDR1 SGDLS, CDR2 YYNGEE. The length of the CDR3 is 13 residues. DNA of the CDR3: TGTGCCAGCAGAGGGCAGATCACAGATACGCAGTATTTT. It translates to CASRGQITDTQYF.

V is TRBV9 and J is TRBJ2-5; tentative D call: TRBD2 (5 bases). Trimming removed 1 base from V and 4 bases from J, with 8 bases in between. The CDR3 sequence is 13 residues long. CDR1 and CDR2 (germline): SGDLS, YYNGEE. CDR3 nucleotides: TGTGCCAGCAGCGTAAGTGAGGGAGAGACCCAGTACTTC. Protein: CASSVSEGETQYF.

There are a few counts of this clone. The rearrangement joins TRBV28 to TRBJ1-6; 9 bases are shared with TRBD1. Trimming at V came to 4 bases and at J to 7 bases, leaving 8 bases not matched to a gene. The CDR3 sequence is 16 residues long. Germline values: CDR1 MDHEN, CDR2 SYDVKM. The CDR3 is CASSSPGQGHNSPLHF. CDR3 in DNA: TGTGCCAGCAGTTCCCCGGGACAGGGTCACAATTCACCCCTCCACTTT.

V gene TRBV7-3 combines with J gene TRBJ1-1; D gene ambiguous. The CDR3 loop spans 13 amino acids. The germline V gene encodes CDR1 SGHTA and CDR2 FQGTGA. The V end was cut by 5 bases, the J end by 4 bases, with 11 bases between. CDR3 bases: TGTGCCAGCAGCCCCCCGATGAGCACTGAAGCTTTCTTT. Protein sequence: CASSPPMSTEAFF.

The chain employs TRBV7-3 and TRBJ2-1, with a weak D call TRBD2 (6 bases). Deletions cut 3 bases from V and 9 bases from J, with 12 bases between. Looked up from germline, CDR1 is SGHTA and CDR2 is FQGTGA. The CDR3 runs to 13 residues. The DNA of the CDR3 is TGTGCCAGCAGCTTTGGCGGGACCGGTGAGCAGTTCTTC. Its translation is CASSFGGTGEQFF.

V usage is TRBV20-1 and J usage is TRBJ2-3; D may be TRBD2 (5 bases). Germline V CDR1 and CDR2: DFQATT, SNEGSKA (reference sequence). Trimming cost V 5 bases and J 6 bases, with 6 bases left between them. The CDR3 covers 10 residues. CDR3 nucleotide sequence: TGCAGTGCTGGGAGCGATACGCAGTATTTT. This sequence encodes CSAGSDTQYF.

This clone was found a few times. The rearrangement joins TRBV9 to TRBJ2-7; D might be TRBD1 or TRBD2, each matching 5 bases. Germline assignment: CDR1 SGDLS and CDR2 YYNGEE. V was clipped by 0 bases and J by 1 base, with 8 bases between them. The CDR3 runs to 14 residues. As DNA, the CDR3 is TGTGCCAGCAGCGTAGGGGACGGTTCCTACGAGCAGTACTTC. Its protein product is CASSVGDGSYEQYF.

The chain carries TRBV19 and TRBJ1-5, with unresolved D. This CDR3 comprises 12 residues. Germline values: CDR1 LNHDA, CDR2 SQIVND (reference sequence). V lost 3 bases to trimming and J lost 4 bases, with 4 bases between them. This CDR3 is CASSIDNQPQHF. In DNA, the CDR3 is TGTGCCAGTAGTATTGATAATCAGCCCCAGCATTTT.

The V call is TRBV14, the J call TRBJ1-1; D gene uncertain. The CDR3 covers 13 residues. With 4 bases removed from V and 4 bases from J, the gap between germline ends came to 10 bases. Germline CDR1 is SGHDN and CDR2 is FVKESK. DNA for the CDR3: TGTGCCAGCAGCCTCGTAGGTTCCACTGAAGCTTTCTTT. This codes for CASSLVGSTEAFF.

In its sample, this clone was seen once. This chain joins TRBV6-5 and TRBJ2-5, with D possibly TRBD2 on 5 matching bases. The V gene lost 8 bases and the J gene lost 2 bases, with 12 bases spanning the gap. Germline V gene data show CDR1 as MNHEY and CDR2 as SVGAGI. CDR3 length equals 13 residues. The CDR3 here is CASVFGIQETQYF. The CDR3 DNA follows: TGTGCCAGCGTCTTCGGGATTCAAGAGACCCAGTACTTC.

This chain connects TRBV9 to TRBJ1-2; TRBD1 matches at 7 bases. Unmatched junction bases numbered 4, after V lost 0 bases and J lost 5 bases. This CDR3 has 14 amino acids. Looked up from germline, CDR1 is SGDLS and CDR2 is YYNGEE. In nucleotides, the CDR3 is TGTGCCAGCAGCGTAGGAACAGGGGCTTATGGCTACACCTTC. Its translation is CASSVGTGAYGYTF.

The chain employs TRBV18 and TRBJ2-2, with D possibly being TRBD2 (5 bases). Trimming took off 1 base at V and 6 bases at J, with 15 bases between the two ends. Germline V gene lookup returns CDR1 KGHSH and CDR2 LQKENI. The CDR3 spans 16 residues. The DNA of the CDR3 is TGTGCCAGCTCACCACTACGGGGTCCGGAGTCCGGGGAGCTGTTTTTT. Protein: CASSPLRGPESGELFF.

The V call is TRBV19, the J call TRBJ1-1, with 7 nucleotides matching TRBD1. The germline gives CDR1 LNHDA, CDR2 SQIVND (reference sequence). The CDR3 is made up of 16 amino acids. V shed 1 base, J shed 0 bases, and the junction held 5 bases outside the gene matches. The CDR3 loop reads CASSIGEQGLNTEAFF. CDR3 nucleotides: TGTGCCAGTAGTATAGGGGAACAGGGGCTGAACACTGAAGCTTTCTTT.